Below, 5 T cell receptor beta chains from the same sample are listed, as sequenced in a study of spatial heterogeneity in lung cancer (dated by TCRdb to between 2018 and 2021). According to the study, the label for this sample's time point signals: sample taken at primary tumor resection. TCR sequencing used whole RNA extracted from tumor and nontumor lung tissue, or from cryopreserved PBMC samples, without cell sorting. The method behind the library was 5' RACE. Sequencing was performed on a NextSeq 500. Starting from the raw public reads, TCRdb applied fastp trimming at Q25, assembled clones with MiXCR and retained in-frame beta chains. Rows are unified per CDR3 protein, each entry keeping the most common DNA and genes. The sample table holds about 3,200 distinct CDR3 sequences, of which approximately 15% were seen once. The ten biggest clones cover 84% of the sample. Material: PBMCs, obtained at surgery. The receptors come from a female donor with early-stage non-small cell lung cancer.

The chain combines TRBV3-1 with TRBJ2-1, with TRBD2 matching 8 bases. Germline loops: CDR1 LGHDT, CDR2 YNNKEL (reference sequence). This CDR3 has 14 amino acids. Trimming at V came to 0 bases and at J to 8 bases, leaving 3 bases not matched to a gene. The DNA of the CDR3 is TGTGCCAGCAGCCAAGAGGGACTAGAGTATGAGCAGTTCTTC. It is translated as CASSQEGLEYEQFF.

By share, this clonotype ranks as medium-sized (0.01 to 0.1%). V is TRBV19 and J is TRBJ2-5; D is uncertain. Per germline, CDR1 LNHDA and CDR2 SQIVND (reference sequence). This CDR3 spans 13 amino acids. V was shortened by 5 bases and J by 4 bases, with 11 bases between the two germline ends. The CDR3 nucleotides read TGTGCCAGTAGTGTGGGAAGAGGAGAGACCCAGTACTTC. Translation: CASSVGRGETQYF.

The chain has TRBV2 and TRBJ2-1, with a weak D call TRBD1 (5 bases). This CDR3 spans 15 amino acids. Trimming took 4 bases from V and 2 from J, leaving 12 bases between them. Germline CDR1 and CDR2: SNHLY and FYNNEI. CDR3 protein: CASSADSGPYNEQFF. CDR3 nucleotide sequence: TGTGCCAGCAGTGCTGACAGTGGCCCCTACAATGAGCAGTTCTTC.

The table lists this clonotype with many counts. J is TRBJ1-1 and V is TRBV7-3; D gene uncertain. CDR1 and CDR2 (germline): SGHTA, FQGTGA. There are 15 residues in the CDR3. V was shortened by 5 bases and J by 1 base, with 14 bases between the two germline ends. The CDR3 loop reads CASSALPGKNTEAFF. CDR3 nucleotides: TGTGCCAGCAGCGCCCTACCGGGGAAGAACACTGAAGCTTTCTTT.

This clonotype was observed at least ten times. J is TRBJ2-1 and V is TRBV10-1; D gene uncertain. The CDR3 loop spans 13 amino acids. Germline CDR1 WNHNN, CDR2 SYGVQD (reference sequence). V lost 0 bases and J 7 bases, leaving 7 bases between the germline ends. The CDR3 spells CASSESNGNEQFF. CDR3 nucleotide sequence: TGCGCCAGCAGTGAGTCGAACGGGAATGAGCAGTTCTTC.